A single T cell receptor (beta chain) is shown here with its context. The data were produced by immunoSEQ multiplex PCR, yet TCRdb's version contains in-frame clones alone and is incomplete. This repertoire shows about 250,000 clones, 81% found once; its top ten account for roughly 7.9%. This entry comes from a study of blood T cell repertoires in COVID-19. Looking at the study overall: The origin of the acute and convalescent COVID-19 samples was the United States, Italy and Spain. Sample material is recorded as cDNA or gDNA derived from T cells, B-cell-depleted T cells, or PBMCs.

Germline CDR1 and CDR2: SEHNR and FQNEAQ (reference sequence). V dropped 4 bases and J dropped 8; count of bases not matched to a gene: 3. This CDR3 has 12 amino acids. This sequence joins TRBV7-9 and TRBJ1-2; TRBD1 agrees at 8 bases. This sequence was found in a woman older than 75 with acute or convalescent COVID-19. What was sequenced was peripheral blood. The CDR3 DNA follows: TGTGCCAGCAGCTCAACAGGGGGAGGCTACACCTTC. Protein: CASSSTGGGYTF.